The present T cell receptor (beta chain) was sequenced within a study of T cells in localized non-small cell lung cancer. About this clone: Its target is not known.

Study findings and constraints: Analysis by sequencing included only one tumor region, so heterogeneity remains possible. Paired adjacent lung recovered a median roughly 56 of the top 100 tumor clones. Uninvolved adjacent lung, not tumor, had the highest T cell clonality.

Some clones are missing from TCRdb's copy, which holds only in-frame ones; the method was immunoSEQ multiplex PCR. This sample yields 70,000 to 100,000 clones, of which roughly 93% are seen a single time; over 4% belongs to the top ten. This CDR3 spans 12 amino acids. V gave up 0 bases and J gave up 4 bases, with 3 bases separating them. Germline assignment: CDR1 LGHNA and CDR2 YNFKEQ. The source is a woman aged 40 to 75 with stage II squamous cell lung carcinoma. The chain joins TRBV4-2 to TRBJ2-5; D gene ambiguous. The sample was PBMCs, taken before any cancer treatment. For the CDR3, the DNA is TGTGCCAGCAGCCAAGACTTAGAGACCCAGTACTTC. It specifies CASSQDLETQYF.